This entry lists 23 T cell receptor beta chains sequenced from one sample in a study of cytomegalovirus exposure and HLA in healthy donors. Assay used: immunoSEQ multiplex PCR; TCRdb lists only in-frame clones, some missing. The repertoire holds around 150,000 clones, approximately 96% seen once, with under 0.9% in the top ten. The sequencing input was PBMCs. These receptor sequences come from a woman between 18 and 30 years old in good health and CMV-seronegative.

This chain uses TRBV9 with TRBJ2-5; TRBD2 aligns across 9 bases. The CDR3 covers 17 residues. Germline loops: CDR1 SGDLS, CDR2 YYNGEE. V shed 4 bases and J 5 bases; nucleotides not matched to a gene: 15. CDR3 coding DNA: TGTGCCAGCAGCTCGACGACTAGCGGCTTTCGAGGGGAGACCCAGTACTTC. Protein: CASSSTTSGFRGETQYF.

The chain couples TRBV27 to TRBJ1-5; perhaps TRBD1 as D (5 bases). CDR1 MNHEY and CDR2 SMNVEV come from the germline V gene (reference sequence). CDR3 length equals 19 residues. V was trimmed by 5 bases and J by 1 base, leaving 24 bases between them. The CDR3 protein is CASSPLGQAKGLSNQPQHF. The CDR3, as DNA: TGTGCCAGCAGTCCCCTCGGACAAGCAAAGGGTCTAAGCAATCAGCCCCAGCATTTT.

The V and J genes are TRBV7-2 and TRBJ1-5; 11 bases map to TRBD1. CDR1 and CDR2 (germline): SGHTA, FQGNSA. The CDR3 runs 17 residues. V shed 2 bases and J 0 bases; nucleotides not matched to a gene: 3. CDR3 amino acids: CASSLRTGGNSNQPQHF. CDR3 bases: TGTGCCAGCAGCTTAAGGACAGGGGGCAATAGCAATCAGCCCCAGCATTTT. Variable domain in full (rest from reference TRBV7-2 and TRBJ1-5): GAGVSQSPSNKVTEKGKDVELRCDPISGHTALYWYRQSLGQGLEFLIYFQGNSAPDKSGLPSDRFSAERTGGSVSTLTIQRTQQEDSAVYLCASSLRTGGNSNQPQHFGDGTRLSIL.

The rearrangement joins TRBV11-1 to TRBJ2-5; 11 bases agree with TRBD2. This CDR3 contains 16 residues. The V and J ends lost 0 bases and 1 base, in that order; junction bases with no gene match: 1. Germline values: CDR1 SGHAT, CDR2 FQDESV (reference sequence). CDR3 DNA: TGTGCCAGCAGCTTAGCAACTAGCGGGGGCCAAGAGACCCAGTACTTC. Translating it yields CASSLATSGGQETQYF.

This clone was detected once. The chain links TRBV7-2 to TRBJ2-5; 8 bases are shared with TRBD2. Germline V gene data show CDR1 as SGHTA and CDR2 as FQGNSA. This CDR3 has 14 residues. Unmatched junction bases numbered 4, after V lost 2 bases and J lost 5 bases. The CDR3 nucleotides read TGTGCCAGCAGCTTATACGGGGGGGCGGAGACCCAGTACTTC. Protein: CASSLYGGAETQYF. Variable domain in full (rest from reference TRBV7-2 and TRBJ2-5): GAGVSQSPSNKVTEKGKDVELRCDPISGHTALYWYRQSLGQGLEFLIYFQGNSAPDKSGLPSDRFSAERTGGSVSTLTIQRTQQEDSAVYLCASSLYGGAETQYFGPGTRLLVL.

The V and J genes are TRBV19 and TRBJ1-2; 7 bases match TRBD1. The CDR3 consists of 14 residues. Germline lookup yields CDR1 LNHDA and CDR2 SQIVND (reference sequence). Germline trimming cut 5 bases from V and 7 bases from J; bases unmatched to any gene: 10. CDR3 sequence reads: CASSPDRAFFGYTF. CDR3 nucleotides: TGTGCCAGTAGTCCAGACAGGGCTTTTTTTGGCTACACCTTC.

This chain links TRBV5-1 with TRBJ2-1; no definite D call. CDR3 length: 15 amino acids. Trimming removed 0 bases at V and 0 bases at J, with 7 bases between. Germline CDR1 is SGHRS and CDR2 is YFSETQ. CDR3 sequence reads: CASSLDSPSYNEQFF. CDR3 DNA: TGCGCCAGCAGCTTGGACAGCCCCTCCTACAATGAGCAGTTCTTC.

In this sample, this clone turned up once. V and J are TRBV7-2 and TRBJ2-5; the D gene is possibly TRBD1 (6 bases). Per the germline V gene, CDR1 is SGHTA and CDR2 is FQGNSA. This CDR3 region has 13 residues. With 5 bases removed from V and 3 bases from J, the gap between germline ends came to 10 bases. Written as DNA, the CDR3 is TGTGCCAGCAGCCCCAGGGGTGAAGAGACCCAGTACTTC. Translation: CASSPRGEETQYF. Together with reference TRBV7-2 and TRBJ2-5, the CDR3 gives the full variable domain: GAGVSQSPSNKVTEKGKDVELRCDPISGHTALYWYRQSLGQGLEFLIYFQGNSAPDKSGLPSDRFSAERTGGSVSTLTIQRTQQEDSAVYLCASSPRGEETQYFGPGTRLLVL.

The V gene is TRBV6-6, the J gene TRBJ1-4; maybe TRBD1 (6 bases). Germline lookup yields CDR1 MNHNY and CDR2 SVGAGI (reference sequence). V lost 5 bases, J lost 2 bases, and 12 bases lay in between. There are 15 residues in the CDR3. The CDR3 here is CASSPPGATNEKLFF. The CDR3 DNA reads as TGTGCCAGCAGTCCCCCAGGGGCGACTAATGAAAAACTGTTTTTT.

J is TRBJ2-7 and V is TRBV29-1; 9 bases align to TRBD1. The ends lost 5 bases at V and 4 bases at J; junction bases unmatched: 3. Germline V gene sequence: CDR1 SQVTM, CDR2 ANQGSEA. CDR3 length: 12 amino acids. The CDR3 coding sequence is TGCAGCGTTCAAGGACAGGGGTACGAGCAGTACTTC. Translating gives CSVQGQGYEQYF.

This chain joins TRBV27 and TRBJ2-1; weak D call: TRBD1 (6 bases). The CDR3 is made up of 11 amino acids. Germline CDR1 is MNHEY and CDR2 is SMNVEV (reference sequence). V lost 3 bases and J lost 10, with 7 bases in between. As DNA, the CDR3 is TGTGCCAGCAGTTTGGGGGCGGAGCAGTTCTTC. This codes for CASSLGAEQFF.

The chain recombines TRBV5-4 with TRBJ2-2; 10 bases align to TRBD1. After removal of 6 bases from V and 2 bases from J, the junction contained 7 bases not matched to a gene. Per the germline V gene, CDR1 is SGHNT and CDR2 is YYREEE (reference sequence). This CDR3 has 16 amino acids. The CDR3: CASTFWTGGNTGELFF. CDR3 nucleotides: TGTGCCAGCACGTTCTGGACAGGGGGTAACACCGGGGAGCTGTTTTTT. Looking up the rest from reference TRBV5-4 and TRBJ2-2 gives the full variable domain: ETGVTQSPTHLIKTRGQQVTLRCSSQSGHNTVSWYQQALGQGPQFIFQYYREEENGRGNFPPRFSGLQFPNYSSELNVNALELDDSALYLCASTFWTGGNTGELFFGEGSRLTVL.

The genes are TRBV6-5 and TRBJ1-2, with a tentative D call TRBD1 (5 bases). V was pared by 5 bases and J by 8 bases, with 12 bases between. The germline gives CDR1 MNHEY, CDR2 SVGAGI. CDR3 length: 12 amino acids. The CDR3 nucleotides read TGTGCCAGCAGTCAGCAGGGCGGAGGCTACACCTTC. Protein sequence: CASSQQGGGYTF.

This chain uses TRBV14 with TRBJ2-2; TRBD2 agrees at 10 bases. Germline CDR1 reads SGHDN; CDR2 reads FVKESK. The trim removed 4 bases at V and 2 bases at J, leaving 4 bases unmatched. The CDR3 consists of 16 residues. The CDR3 DNA follows: TGTGCCAGCAGCCCCATAGCGGGGGGAAACACCGGGGAGCTGTTTTTT. This translates into CASSPIAGGNTGELFF. The full variable domain, completed using reference TRBV14 and TRBJ2-2, is EAGVTQFPSHSVIEKGQTVTLRCDPISGHDNLYWYRRVMGKEIKFLLHFVKESKQDESGMPNNRFLAERTGGTYSTLKVQPAELEDSGVYFCASSPIAGGNTGELFFGEGSRLTVL.

The chain has TRBV4-2 and TRBJ1-4, with D possibly matching TRBD1 (5 bases). In germline, CDR1 is LGHNA, CDR2 YNFKEQ. The CDR3 has 17 residues. Trimming removed 4 bases from V and 8 bases from J, with 23 bases in between. The CDR3 DNA follows: TGTGCCAGCAGCCGTACCCCTGGGGCCAGGGTCAAGGAAAAACTGTTTTTT. It specifies CASSRTPGARVKEKLFF.

The chain links TRBV9 to TRBJ1-2; 7 positions agree with TRBD1. In germline, CDR1 is SGDLS, CDR2 YYNGEE. After removal of 5 bases from V and 3 bases from J, the junction contained 7 bases not matched to a gene. The CDR3 contains 14 residues. CDR3 bases: TGTGCCAGCAGTGGAACCGGGACAGACTATGGCTACACCTTC. Translated, it gives CASSGTGTDYGYTF.

The chain combines TRBV9 with TRBJ2-3, with 9 bases aligning to TRBD2. Trimming removed 3 bases from V and 1 base from J; junction bases left unmatched: 0. The germline V gene encodes CDR1 SGDLS and CDR2 YYNGEE. This CDR3 is built from 14 residues. DNA of the CDR3: TGTGCCAGCAGCGCTAGCGGGGGCACAGATACGCAGTATTTT. The encoded protein is CASSASGGTDTQYF.

The genes are TRBV7-9 and TRBJ2-1, with D perhaps TRBD1 (6 bases). V lost 1 base, J lost 0 bases, and 16 bases lay in between. CDR1 and CDR2 from the germline V gene are SEHNR and FQNEAQ (reference sequence). The CDR3 loop spans 18 amino acids. The CDR3 DNA sequence: TGTGCCAGCAGCTTAGAGGTCAGGGTGGACAGCTCCTACAATGAGCAGTTCTTC. Protein: CASSLEVRVDSSYNEQFF.

This clone was seen a single time. V and J are TRBV5-4 and TRBJ1-2; 9 positions match TRBD1. The V gene's germline CDR1 is SGHNT and CDR2 YYREEE (reference sequence). The CDR3 is 16 residues long. Unmatched junction bases numbered 7, after V lost 4 bases and J lost 0 bases. The CDR3, as DNA: TGTGCCAGCAGCGGCCGGGACAGGGAAGCTAACTATGGCTACACCTTC. Translation: CASSGRDREANYGYTF. The complete variable domain, with remaining parts taken from reference TRBV5-4 and TRBJ1-2, reads ETGVTQSPTHLIKTRGQQVTLRCSSQSGHNTVSWYQQALGQGPQFIFQYYREEENGRGNFPPRFSGLQFPNYSSELNVNALELDDSALYLCASSGRDREANYGYTFGSGTRLTVV.

This clone appeared once. The rearrangement joins TRBV9 to TRBJ1-4; TRBD1 is a possible D gene (6 bases). V was pared by 3 bases and J by 6 bases, with 15 bases between. The CDR3 has 15 amino acids. Germline V gene lookup returns CDR1 SGDLS and CDR2 YYNGEE. The CDR3 spells CASSEQGMADEKLFF. CDR3 sequence (DNA): TGTGCCAGCAGCGAACAGGGAATGGCGGATGAAAAACTGTTTTTT.

V is TRBV29-1 and J is TRBJ1-2, with D perhaps TRBD1 (6 bases). The V gene's germline CDR1 is SQVTM and CDR2 ANQGSEA. The CDR3 spans 14 residues. Trimming pared 0 bases from V and 4 bases from J, leaving 12 bases between. The CDR3 region has the DNA TGCAGCGTTGAAGAAGGGGGGGCTTTCTATGGCTACACCTTC. Translation: CSVEEGGAFYGYTF.

This rearrangement joins TRBV7-2 to TRBJ2-5, with a weak D call TRBD2 (6 bases). With 0 bases removed from V and 4 bases from J, the gap between germline ends came to 15 bases. The CDR3 covers 16 residues. From germline, CDR1 is SGHTA and CDR2 FQGNSA. CDR3 residues: CASSLAGGTPLETQYF. DNA for the CDR3: TGTGCCAGCAGCTTAGCGGGGGGTACACCCTTAGAGACCCAGTACTTC.

The chain employs TRBV5-5 and TRBJ1-4; 8 nucleotides align to TRBD1. V lost 0 bases and J lost 4; bases outside the gene matches: 2. CDR1 SGHKS and CDR2 YYEKEE come from the germline V gene (reference sequence). The CDR3 spans 15 residues. CDR3 residues: CASSLGDRINEKLFF. The CDR3 bases are TGTGCCAGCAGCTTGGGGGACAGGATTAATGAAAAACTGTTTTTT.